This T cell receptor (beta chain) was observed in a study of T cell responses to AZD1222 COVID-19 vaccine. General observations from the study: Two AZD1222 doses significantly raised spike-specific TCR breadth and depth over controls. It should be noted that donors were predominantly white British and more often female, and clonal diversity was possibly underestimated. CD4 TCRs linked to vaccination spanned spike, dominating at 160-218 and 743-854. Baseline seropositivity occurred in only a handful of AZD1222 recipients.

For this clone: The antigen is not known.

Sequencing was performed with immunoSEQ multiplex PCR; in TCRdb, only in-frame clones are kept and a portion is missing. Of approximately 110,000 clones in the sample, 87% were seen once. CDR3 length: 13 amino acids. Trimming took 1 base from V and 3 from J, leaving 6 bases between them. Germline V lookup: CDR1 SGHRS, CDR2 YFSETQ. The receptor's source is an adult who received the AZD1222 COVID-19 vaccine. The material sequenced was peripheral blood, taken 28 days after the second AZD1222 dose. J is TRBJ2-3 and V is TRBV5-1, with D possibly TRBD2 on 5 matching bases. The chain's CDR3 is CASSLTRTDTQYF. The CDR3, as DNA: TGCGCCAGCAGCTTGACTAGGACAGATACGCAGTATTTT.